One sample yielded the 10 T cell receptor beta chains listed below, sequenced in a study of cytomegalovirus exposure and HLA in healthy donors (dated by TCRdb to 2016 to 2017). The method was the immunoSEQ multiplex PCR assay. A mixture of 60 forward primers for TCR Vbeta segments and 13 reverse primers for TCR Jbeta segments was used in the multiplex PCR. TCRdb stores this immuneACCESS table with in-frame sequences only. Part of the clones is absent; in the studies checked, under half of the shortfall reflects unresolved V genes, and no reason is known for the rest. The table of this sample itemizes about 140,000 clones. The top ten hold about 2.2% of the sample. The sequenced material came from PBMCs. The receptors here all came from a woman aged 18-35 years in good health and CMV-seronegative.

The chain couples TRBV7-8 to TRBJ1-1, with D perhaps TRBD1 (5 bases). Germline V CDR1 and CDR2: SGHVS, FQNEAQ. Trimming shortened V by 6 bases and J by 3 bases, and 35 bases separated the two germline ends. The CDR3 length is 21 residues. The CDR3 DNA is TGTGCCAGCAGGCACTTTACCCCGAGTTGGGGGGACGCGGGATTAGACACTGAAGCTTTCTTT. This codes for CASRHFTPSWGDAGLDTEAFF. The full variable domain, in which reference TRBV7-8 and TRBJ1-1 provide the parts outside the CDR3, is GAGVSQSPRYKVAKRGQDVALRCDPISGHVSLFWYQQALGQGPEFLTYFQNEAQLDKSGLPSDRFFAERPEGSVSTLKIQRTQQEDSAVYLCASRHFTPSWGDAGLDTEAFFGQGTRLTVV.

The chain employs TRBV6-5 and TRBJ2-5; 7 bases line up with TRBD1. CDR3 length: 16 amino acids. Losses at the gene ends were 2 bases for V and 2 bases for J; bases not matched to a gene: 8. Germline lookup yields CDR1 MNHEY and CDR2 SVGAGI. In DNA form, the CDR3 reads TGTGCCAGCAGTTACAACCGCCGGACAGGTCAAGAGACCCAGTACTTC. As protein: CASSYNRRTGQETQYF.

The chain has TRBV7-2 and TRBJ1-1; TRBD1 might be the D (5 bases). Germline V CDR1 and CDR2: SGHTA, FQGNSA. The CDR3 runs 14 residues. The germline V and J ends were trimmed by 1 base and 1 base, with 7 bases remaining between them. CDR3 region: CASSLVGGNTEAFF. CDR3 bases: TGTGCCAGCAGCTTAGTGGGGGGGAACACTGAAGCTTTCTTT.

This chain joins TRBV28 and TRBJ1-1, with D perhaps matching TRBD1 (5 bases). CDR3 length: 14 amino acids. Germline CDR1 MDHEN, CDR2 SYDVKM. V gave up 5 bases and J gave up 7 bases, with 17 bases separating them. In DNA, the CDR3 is TGTGCCAGCAGTCATACCCCCACAGGCTATGAAGCTTTCTTT. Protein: CASSHTPTGYEAFF.

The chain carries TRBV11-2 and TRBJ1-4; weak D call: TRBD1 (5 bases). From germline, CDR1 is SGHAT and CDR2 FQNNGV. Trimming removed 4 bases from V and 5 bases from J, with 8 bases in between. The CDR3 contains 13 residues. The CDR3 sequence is CASSSDRNEKLFF. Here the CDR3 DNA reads TGTGCCAGCAGCTCCGACAGAAATGAAAAACTGTTTTTT.

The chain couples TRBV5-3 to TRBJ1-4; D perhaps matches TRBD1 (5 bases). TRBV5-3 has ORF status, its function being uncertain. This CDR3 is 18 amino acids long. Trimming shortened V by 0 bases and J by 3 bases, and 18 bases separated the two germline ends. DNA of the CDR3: TGTGCCAGAAGCTTGGACTCGGGGAGGGGTATTGCTAATGAAAAACTGTTTTTT. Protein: CARSLDSGRGIANEKLFF.

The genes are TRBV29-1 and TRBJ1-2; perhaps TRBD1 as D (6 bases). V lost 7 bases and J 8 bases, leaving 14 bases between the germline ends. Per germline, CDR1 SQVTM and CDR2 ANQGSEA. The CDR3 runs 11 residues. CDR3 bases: TGCAGCGGCTCAGGGGAAGGGGGCTACACCTTC. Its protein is CSGSGEGGYTF.

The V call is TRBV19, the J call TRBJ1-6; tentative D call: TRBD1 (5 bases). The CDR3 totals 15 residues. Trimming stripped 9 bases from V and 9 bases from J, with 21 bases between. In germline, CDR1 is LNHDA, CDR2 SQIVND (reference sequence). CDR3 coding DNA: TGTGCCAGCTCCGGGACTCCGATAGGAGGTTCACCCCTCCACTTT. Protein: CASSGTPIGGSPLHF.

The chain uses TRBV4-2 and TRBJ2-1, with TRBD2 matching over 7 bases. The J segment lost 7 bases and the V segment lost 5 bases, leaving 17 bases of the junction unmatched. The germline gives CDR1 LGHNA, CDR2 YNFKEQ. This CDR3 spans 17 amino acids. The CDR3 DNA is TGTGCCAGCAGCAGGGAGGGAAATATCGGGAGAGGTAATGAGCAGTTCTTC. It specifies CASSREGNIGRGNEQFF.

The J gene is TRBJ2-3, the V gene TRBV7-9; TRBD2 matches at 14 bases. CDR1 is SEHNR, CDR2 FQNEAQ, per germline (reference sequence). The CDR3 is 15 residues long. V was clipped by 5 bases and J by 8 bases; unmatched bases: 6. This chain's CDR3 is CASSPGLAGASTQYF. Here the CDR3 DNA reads TGTGCCAGCAGCCCGGGACTAGCGGGGGCGAGTACGCAGTATTTT. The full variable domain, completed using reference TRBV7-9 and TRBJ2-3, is DTGVSQNPRHKITKRGQNVTFRCDPISEHNRLYWYRQTLGQGPEFLTYFQNEAQLEKSRLLSDRFSAERPKGSFSTLEIQRTEQGDSAMYLCASSPGLAGASTQYFGPGTRLTVL.